This T cell receptor (beta chain) was observed in a study of identical twins. With regard to this clonotype: Its antigen is unidentified.

General study findings and limits: Low generation probability was overrepresented in out-of-frame alpha sequences shared by twins. The study found that models underestimated out-of-frame TCR alpha sharing in monozygotic twins.

TCRdb redid the calling of the 5' RACE reads with MiXCR, one entry per CDR3 protein. Here the sample spans about 520,000 distinct CDR3 sequences, under 25% being singletons. These sequences were also reported in another study, on T cells expressing NK-cell markers. As reported in that work: Eight donors were sequenced, seven testing HCMV-seropositive and one testing seronegative. Dominant NKG2C+ clonotypes made up 1.0-7.0% of CD8+ T cells in over five donors.

This clonotype was obtained from a woman aged 18-35 years in good health. Sequenced: CD4+ T cells sorted from blood.

In nucleotides, the CDR3 is TGTGCCAGCACCCAGAGGGGAGCACAGAGCTCCTACAATGAGCAGTTCTTC. As protein: CASTQRGAQSSYNEQFF. The genes are TRBV2 and TRBJ2-1, with D possibly called TRBD1 or TRBD2 (5 bases each). The CDR3 runs to 17 residues. V was trimmed by 7 bases and J by 0 bases, leaving 19 bases between them. Germline-derived CDR1 and CDR2 are SNHLY and FYNNEI.